Below are 28 T cell receptor beta chains sequenced from a single sample in a study of blood T cell repertoires in COVID-19 (dated by TCRdb to the early 2020s). Receptors were amplified or captured by the immunoSEQ multiplex PCR assay. The table comes from immuneACCESS by way of TCRdb, which keeps in-frame sequences with V and J called. Part of the clones is missing from these tables; in studies checked, under half for an unresolved V gene and the rest for unknown reasons. The sample records roughly 64,000 clones, 72% of which are singletons. The ten largest account for around half of the sample. The specimen sequenced was PBMCs or T cells enriched from blood (not recorded which). The source of these receptors is an older woman who had been exposed to COVID-19.

V and J are TRBV2 and TRBJ1-2; possible D gene TRBD1, 6 bases. V gave up 4 bases and J gave up 1 base, with 10 bases separating them. Germline-derived CDR1 and CDR2 are SNHLY and FYNNEI. This CDR3 region has 14 residues. The CDR3 sequence is CASSAQGINYGYTF. For the CDR3, the DNA is TGTGCCAGCAGTGCGCAGGGGATTAACTATGGCTACACCTTC.

The chain employs TRBV30 and TRBJ1-1; D is unresolved. Trimming pared 0 bases from V and 2 bases from J, leaving 13 bases between. The CDR3 loop spans 15 amino acids. Looked up from germline, CDR1 is GTSNPN and CDR2 is SVGIG (reference sequence). The CDR3 sequence is CAWSVFWPPNTEAFF. The CDR3 bases are TGTGCCTGGAGTGTATTCTGGCCGCCAAACACTGAAGCTTTCTTT. Full variable domain (outside the CDR3, taken from reference TRBV30 and TRBJ1-1): SQTIHQWPATLVQPVGSPLSLECTVEGTSNPNLYWYRQAAGRGLQLLFYSVGIGQISSEVPQNLSASRPQDRQFILSSKKLLLSDSGFYLCAWSVFWPPNTEAFFGQGTRLTVV.

V is TRBV2 and J is TRBJ2-7, with TRBD2 as a possible D gene (5 bases). The CDR3 is made up of 13 amino acids. The V gene's germline CDR1 is SNHLY and CDR2 FYNNEI. Trimming took 5 bases from V and 3 from J, leaving 11 bases between them. The CDR3 DNA sequence: TGTGCCAGCAGTTCGGTACTAGTCTACGAGCAGTACTTC. This encodes CASSSVLVYEQYF.

V usage is TRBV10-3 and J usage is TRBJ1-1; TRBD1 aligns across 8 bases. Germline assignment: CDR1 ENHRY and CDR2 SYGVKD. The CDR3 has 14 residues. V trimming: 3 bases; J trimming: 7 bases; junction bases outside the gene matches: 7. CDR3 coding DNA: TGTGCCATCAGTGACGGGCAGGGGGCGGGTGAAGCTTTCTTT. This translates into CAISDGQGAGEAFF.

This clone showed up just once. A single base separates this from a much larger clone, so it may be a read error. Other DNA sequences of this sample code for an identical CDR3. The CDR3 loop is CASSLPGNEQFF. The CDR3 bases are TGTGCCAGCAGCTTACCGGGGAATGAGCAGTTCTTC. The gene calls are TRBV7-9 and TRBJ2-1; a weak D match, TRBD2 (5 bases). The germline gives CDR1 SEHNR, CDR2 FQNEAQ (reference sequence). This CDR3 has 12 residues. The germline V and J ends were trimmed by 2 bases and 7 bases, with 6 bases remaining between them.

This clone showed up many times. This rearrangement joins TRBV27 to TRBJ2-7, with D perhaps matching TRBD1 (6 bases). CDR3 size: 21 residues. Germline V gene data show CDR1 as MNHEY and CDR2 as SMNVEV (reference sequence). The V gene lost 0 bases and the J gene lost 4 bases, with 31 bases spanning the gap. The CDR3 region has the DNA TGTGCCAGCAGTTTATCCCGGATCTGGCAGGGGAACGGCTTTAAAGGATACGAGCAGTACTTC. Amino acids: CASSLSRIWQGNGFKGYEQYF.

This chain connects TRBV21-1 to TRBJ2-3; the DNA was not compared with TRBD1, the D call given in the table. TRBV21-1 is termed a pseudogene. This CDR3 spans 17 amino acids. CDR3 residues: CASIPHPARADTDTQYF. The CDR3 DNA follows: TGTGCCAGCATCCCCCATCCGGCCAGGGCGGACACAGATACGCAGTATTTT.

The V and J genes are TRBV2 and TRBJ1-1; 7 bases align to TRBD1. Trimming at V came to 4 bases and at J to 10 bases, leaving 6 bases not matched to a gene. The germline V gene has CDR1 SNHLY and CDR2 FYNNEI. There are 12 residues in the CDR3. The DNA for the CDR3 is TGTGCCAGCAGTGTAAAGGGGGCAATAGCTTTCTTT. Translating gives CASSVKGAIAFF.

The rearrangement joins TRBV30 to TRBJ1-1; tentatively, D is TRBD1 (5 bases). The CDR3 is 12 amino acids. The V and J ends lost 4 bases and 4 bases respectively, with 10 bases between them. CDR1 is GTSNPN and CDR2 is SVGIG in the germline V gene (reference sequence). Written as DNA, the CDR3 is TGTGCCTGGAATAGGGGTAGCACTGAAGCTTTCTTT. This translates into CAWNRGSTEAFF.

In its sample, this clone was seen a few times. The chain carries TRBV7-9 and TRBJ1-5; D is ambiguous. Germline V lookup: CDR1 SEHNR, CDR2 FQNEAQ (reference sequence). V was clipped by 4 bases and J by 6 bases, with 10 bases between them. The CDR3 contains 13 residues. CDR3 coding DNA: TGTGCCAGCAGCTCGACCGAGCGTCAGCCCCAGCATTTT. It is translated as CASSSTERQPQHF.

CDR3 DNA sequence: TGTGCCAGCAGCTTGGGGACAGGCTATGGCTACACCTTC. Protein product: CASSLGTGYGYTF. V usage is TRBV5-6 and J usage is TRBJ1-2; 7 bases align to TRBD1. Germline-derived CDR1 and CDR2 are SGHDT and YYEEEE. The ends lost 0 bases at V and 4 bases at J; junction bases unmatched: 0. The CDR3 is 13 amino acids. The entire variable domain, with the rest obtained from reference TRBV5-6 and TRBJ1-2, is as follows: DAGVTQSPTHLIKTRGQQVTLRCSPKSGHDTVSWYQQALGQGPQFIFQYYEEEERQRGNFPDRFSGHQFPNYSSELNVNALLLGDSALYLCASSLGTGYGYTFGSGTRLTVV.

The chain is built from TRBV2 and TRBJ2-2; 9 positions match TRBD1. This CDR3 is 14 amino acids long. Germline V lookup: CDR1 SNHLY, CDR2 FYNNEI. The junction had 1 base not matched to a gene; V was cut back by 5 bases and J by 3 bases. CDR3 nucleotides: TGTGCCAGCAGTTGGACAGGGGACACCGGGGAGCTGTTTTTT. Its translation: CASSWTGDTGELFF. Based on the CDR3 plus reference TRBV2 and TRBJ2-2, the full variable domain is EPEVTQTPSHQVTQMGQEVILRCVPISNHLYFYWYRQILGQKVEFLVSFYNNEISEKSEIFDDQFSVERPDGSNFTLKIRSTKLEDSAMYFCASSWTGDTGELFFGEGSRLTVL.

The chain carries TRBV2 and TRBJ1-5; D gene unclear. Germline CDR1 reads SNHLY; CDR2 reads FYNNEI. Trimming stripped 3 bases from V and 6 bases from J, with 12 bases between. The CDR3 has 14 amino acids. The CDR3 sequence is CASSERGYGQPQHF. For the CDR3, the DNA is TGTGCCAGCAGTGAGAGAGGGTATGGTCAGCCCCAGCATTTT.

The chain has TRBV14 and TRBJ1-6; D remains unclear. V was cut by 1 base and J by 9 bases, with 10 bases left in between. The CDR3 has 14 amino acids. The V gene's germline CDR1 is SGHDN and CDR2 FVKESK. The CDR3 loop is CASSQGRGSSPLHF. CDR3 nucleotide sequence: TGTGCCAGCAGCCAAGGTCGGGGAAGTTCACCCCTCCACTTT.

The chain has TRBV19 and TRBJ2-5; 8 bases match TRBD1. CDR1 and CDR2 from the germline V gene are LNHDA and SQIVND (reference sequence). This CDR3 comprises 15 residues. J was trimmed by 5 bases and V by 5 bases; bases with no gene match: 10. The CDR3 region is CASSFGTGRGETQYF. The CDR3 DNA reads TGTGCCAGTAGTTTTGGGACAGGCCGTGGGGAGACCCAGTACTTC.

This clone appeared a few times. The chain is built from TRBV5-1 and TRBJ1-2; D possibly corresponds to TRBD1 (6 bases). The CDR3 extends over 16 amino acids. V gave up 4 bases and J gave up 5 bases, with 21 bases separating them. Germline loops: CDR1 SGHRS, CDR2 YFSETQ. The CDR3 is CASSPRRLQGHYGYTF. The DNA for the CDR3 is TGCGCCAGCAGCCCACGGCGCCTCCAGGGACATTATGGCTACACCTTC.

This chain joins TRBV10-3 and TRBJ2-2; 7 nucleotides align to TRBD1. Trimming cost V 7 bases and J 7 bases; bases outside gene matches: 6. Germline assignment: CDR1 ENHRY and CDR2 SYGVKD. This CDR3 comprises 13 residues. CDR3 sequence (DNA): TGTGCCATCAAGGGGGCGGACGGCGGGGAGCTGTTTTTT. Its translation is CAIKGADGGELFF.

This clone came up once. The V call is TRBV6-5, the J call TRBJ1-6; D gene ambiguous. The germline V and J ends were trimmed by 7 bases and 0 bases, with 4 bases remaining between them. Germline V gene data show CDR1 as MNHEY and CDR2 as SVGAGI. The CDR3 loop spans 13 amino acids. CDR3 DNA sequence: TGTGCCAGCACAGACTCCTATAATTCACCCCTCCACTTT. It encodes CASTDSYNSPLHF.

The chain recombines TRBV5-1 with TRBJ1-3, with a tentative D call TRBD1 (6 bases). CDR1 and CDR2 (germline): SGHRS, YFSETQ. The CDR3 covers 17 residues. Trimming left V 5 bases short and J 0 bases short, with 18 bases between. The CDR3 reads CASSPGQYWGSGNTIYF. CDR3 in DNA: TGCGCCAGCAGTCCCGGACAGTATTGGGGCTCTGGAAACACCATATATTTT.

The sample holds many counts of this clone. The V and J genes are TRBV6-1 and TRBJ2-2; D possibly corresponds to TRBD2 (5 bases). V lost 1 base and J 7 bases, leaving 16 bases between the germline ends. This CDR3 has 16 amino acids. Germline-derived CDR1 and CDR2 are MNHNS and SASEGT. CDR3 sequence reads: CASSEGRFERNGELFF. The CDR3 DNA sequence: TGTGCCAGCAGTGAAGGACGCTTTGAGCGGAACGGGGAGCTGTTTTTT.

This clone was seen a few times. The rearrangement joins TRBV14 to TRBJ2-6; D is undetermined. Trimming stripped 0 bases from V and 1 base from J, with 10 bases between. Per germline, CDR1 SGHDN and CDR2 FVKESK. The CDR3 contains 17 residues. The CDR3 region is CASSQDVELSGANVLTF. CDR3 DNA: TGTGCCAGCAGCCAAGATGTTGAGCTTTCTGGGGCCAACGTCCTGACTTTC.

The chain employs TRBV4-1 and TRBJ2-2; 7 bases are shared with TRBD2. Germline V gives CDR1 MGHRA, CDR2 YSYEKL. CDR3 length equals 19 residues. Trimming at V came to 0 bases and at J to 0 bases, leaving 10 bases not matched to a gene. The CDR3 region has the DNA TGCGCCAGCAGCCAAGATATTCCAGCGGGGCACGCGAACACCGGGGAGCTGTTTTTT. Its protein product is CASSQDIPAGHANTGELFF.

The chain carries TRBV4-1 and TRBJ2-3, with TRBD2 identical over 9 bases. V shed 5 bases, J shed 1 base, and the junction held 4 bases outside the gene matches. There are 15 residues in the CDR3. Germline loops: CDR1 MGHRA, CDR2 YSYEKL. DNA for the CDR3: TGCGCCAGCAGCGTCCCTAGCGGGGGCACAGATACGCAGTATTTT. Protein product: CASSVPSGGTDTQYF.

This rearrangement joins TRBV30 to TRBJ1-5; TRBD1 matches 10 bases. Per germline, CDR1 GTSNPN and CDR2 SVGIG (reference sequence). This CDR3 contains 14 residues. Unmatched junction bases numbered 4, after V lost 2 bases and J lost 6 bases. DNA of the CDR3: TGTGCCTGGAGTCTTGGGACAGGGGTTCAGCCCCAGCATTTT. Residues: CAWSLGTGVQPQHF. Using reference TRBV30 and TRBJ1-5 for the parts outside the CDR3, the full variable domain is SQTIHQWPATLVQPVGSPLSLECTVEGTSNPNLYWYRQAAGRGLQLLFYSVGIGQISSEVPQNLSASRPQDRQFILSSKKLLLSDSGFYLCAWSLGTGVQPQHFGDGTRLSIL.

J is TRBJ1-3 and V is TRBV12-3 or TRBV12-4, with D unclear. Trimming pared 3 bases from V and 3 bases from J, leaving 3 bases between. CDR3 size: 12 residues. The CDR3 DNA sequence: TGTGCCAGCAGTTTCCTTGGAAACACCATATATTTT. Its protein is CASSFLGNTIYF.

The V gene is TRBV27, the J gene TRBJ2-2, with a possible D match to TRBD1 (5 bases). Per germline, CDR1 MNHEY and CDR2 SMNVEV (reference sequence). Trimming removed 4 bases at V and 5 bases at J, with 11 bases between. The CDR3 has 14 residues. Here the CDR3 DNA reads TGTGCCAGCAGTTCCCCAGGGCCGACCGGGGAGCTGTTTTTT. As protein: CASSSPGPTGELFF.

The table lists this clone with a count of one. The chain recombines TRBV12-5 with TRBJ1-2; TRBD1 might be the D (6 bases). Trimming cost V 5 bases and J 3 bases, with 13 bases left between them. The CDR3 loop spans 14 amino acids. Germline-derived CDR1 and CDR2 are LGHNT and FRNRAP. The CDR3 loop reads CASGRSAGDYGYTF. The CDR3 DNA reads TGTGCTAGTGGTCGGTCCGCAGGGGACTATGGCTACACCTTC.

This chain links TRBV3-1 (or the pseudogene TRBV3-2) with TRBJ2-7; TRBD2 matches 9 bases. The CDR3 loop spans 14 amino acids. The V gene end was trimmed by 7 bases and the J gene end by 2 bases; junction bases not matched to a gene: 6. The V gene's germline CDR1 is LGHDT and CDR2 YNNKEL (reference sequence). CDR3 bases: TGTGCCAGCACCCCTAGCGGGGACACCTACGAGCAGTACTTC. Amino acid sequence: CASTPSGDTYEQYF.